This T cell receptor (beta chain) derives from a study of identifying expanded T cells in peripheral blood. General observations from the study: Clone count variance between roughly 2-week samples rose with total template count. Over around two and four weeks, about 17 and 20 clones changed, versus roughly 1.1 between replicates.

This table comes from immunoSEQ multiplex PCR, and its TCRdb copy is limited to in-frame clones, with some not included. The sample yields under 95,000 clones, 70% to 90% seen once. From germline, CDR1 is LGHNA and CDR2 YSLEER. Trimming removed 2 bases from V and 4 bases from J, with 14 bases in between. The CDR3 runs 15 residues. Healthy donors had no documented immune events, such as infections, while sampled. This clone was found a few times. Its antigen is still unknown. Sequencing was performed on blood. This TCR was sampled from a person aged 18-69 years in good health. This chain connects TRBV4-3 to TRBJ1-2; D unclear. The CDR3 loop reads CASSQNGMSSYGYTF. As DNA, the CDR3 is TGCGCCAGCAGCCAAAACGGGATGAGCTCCTATGGCTACACCTTC.